Listed below are T cell receptor beta chains from one sample, sequenced in a study of CD8 T cells in ankylosing spondylitis. TCRdb re-analysed the 5' RACE reads in MiXCR, keeping a single row per CDR3 protein. The sample has roughly 240,000 distinct CDR3 sequences, 7.5% to 9.5% seen once. Material for sequencing was blood, either unsorted or a sorted T cell fraction (not recorded which). The receptors were gathered from a female donor with ankylosing spondylitis or in good health (not recorded which). The CDR3 runs from the conserved cysteine through the conserved F or W. Each record gives: D gene, clone size, J gene, V gene, CDR3 length, CDR3 DNA, CDR3 protein. A D gene is named only where the DNA matches it firmly. Clone size is stated in some rows and not others, as once, few, many or a class when expanded.

>-|few|TRBJ1-2|TRBV27|17
TGTGCCAGCAGTTTATCGCACCCGGGGGTAGGGAAGGGTGGCTACACCTTT
CASSLSHPGVGKGGYTF
>TRBD1|many|TRBJ2-1|TRBV7-8|15
TGTGCCAGCAGCTCGTCCCGGACAGGGGGAAATGAGCAGTTCTTC
CASSSSRTGGNEQFF
>TRBD1|many|TRBJ1-2|TRBV7-2|15
TGTGCCAGCAGCTCCTACCCAAGACAGGGACGCGGCTACACCTTC
CASSSYPRQGRGYTF
>-|many|TRBJ1-2|TRBV15|15
TGTGCCACCAGCAGAGCACCGACCGGATACTATGGCTACACCTTC
CATSRAPTGYYGYTF
>TRBD2|many|TRBJ2-1|TRBV6-5|16
TGTGCCAGCAGTTCCCCAGCGGGAGCAGTATACAATGAGCAGTTCTTC
CASSSPAGAVYNEQFF
>-|many|TRBJ2-7|TRBV18|16
TGTGCCAGCTCACCGGGGCGGGACGTATCCTCCTACGAGCAGTACTTC
CASSPGRDVSSYEQYF
>-|many|TRBJ1-5|TRBV6-2/TRBV6-3|15
TGTGCCAGCAGTTATGGGGCGCAAATGGGCCAGCCCCAGCATTTT
CASSYGAQMGQPQHF
>TRBD2|many|TRBJ2-1|TRBV5-1|16
TGCGCCAGCAGCTTGGAGGCTAGCGGGAGTTTAAATGAGCAGTTCTTC
CASSLEASGSLNEQFF
>-|many|TRBJ2-7|TRBV20-1|15
TGCAGTGCTAGAGATGGTAGGGGGCGGGGATACGAGCAGTACTTC
CSARDGRGRGYEQYF
>-|many|TRBJ1-2|TRBV5-1|15
TGCGCCAGCAGCTCACATCCGACGGACTACTATGGCTACACCTTC
CASSSHPTDYYGYTF
>-|-|TRBJ2-7|TRBV20-1|19
TGCTGTGCTAGAAGCCGGGACAAACCCCGGATGGGGTCACGTAGCGAGCAGTACTTC
CCARSRDKPRMGSRSEQYF
>TRBD2|few|TRBJ2-3|TRBV6-5|14
TGTGCCAGTTCCGGGACTAGCGGTTCAGATACGCAGTATTTT
CASSGTSGSDTQYF
>TRBD2|-|TRBJ2-7|TRBV7-8|14
TGTGCCAGCAGCTTAGGTCTAGCGGGAGACGAGCAGTACTTC
CASSLGLAGDEQYF
>TRBD1|many|TRBJ1-6|TRBV12-3/TRBV12-4|16
TGTGCCAGCAGTTTATACGGCCAGGGGGCCAGTTCACCCCTCCACTTT
CASSLYGQGASSPLHF
>-|many|TRBJ2-1|TRBV12-3/TRBV12-4|11
TGTGCCAGCAGTTTACGTGTGGAGCAGTTCTTC
CASSLRVEQFF
>-|many|TRBJ2-2|TRBV20-1|14
TGCAGTGCTAGAGTAGTAAACCCCCCCGGGGAGCTGTTTTTT
CSARVVNPPGELFF
>-|many|TRBJ1-1|TRBV29-1|13
TGCAGCGTTGAAAAGGAGGCGGGCACTGAAGCTTTCTTT
CSVEKEAGTEAFF